These 6 T cell receptor beta chains were all obtained from the same sample, sequenced in a study of technical replicates of blood from a handful of donors. Method: immunoSEQ multiplex PCR; TCRdb's copy keeps in-frame clones and lacks some. The sample holds about 12,000 clones, roughly 93% seen once. Sequencing was done on a sample of PBMCs. The receptors come from a human donor in good health.

The chain joins TRBV5-4 to TRBJ2-3; TRBD2 matches 9 bases. V shed 4 bases, J shed 3 bases, and the junction held 6 bases outside the gene matches. In germline, CDR1 is SGHNT, CDR2 YYREEE (reference sequence). The CDR3 runs to 15 residues. DNA for the CDR3: TGTGCCAGCAGCAACCCTAGCGGGAAAACAGATACGCAGTATTTT. Its translation: CASSNPSGKTDTQYF.

This rearrangement joins TRBV7-8 to TRBJ2-2; D perhaps matches TRBD2 (6 bases). V was trimmed by 1 base and J by 6 bases, leaving 12 bases between them. The CDR3 length is 15 residues. Germline CDR1 is SGHVS and CDR2 is FQNEAQ. DNA for the CDR3: TGTGCCAGCAGCTTAGGTACCCGCGGGGCCGGGGAGCTGTTTTTT. Translation: CASSLGTRGAGELFF.

The chain couples TRBV6-1 to TRBJ2-3; D uncertain. Looked up from germline, CDR1 is MNHNS and CDR2 is SASEGT. This CDR3 is built from 14 residues. Trimming shortened V by 7 bases and J by 2 bases, and 13 bases separated the two germline ends. The CDR3 protein is CASTVVENTDTQYF. CDR3 nucleotide sequence: TGTGCCAGCACCGTGGTAGAGAACACAGATACGCAGTATTTT.

The chain joins TRBV30 to TRBJ1-1; D is uncertain. The CDR3 sequence is 14 residues long. Germline V CDR1 and CDR2: GTSNPN, SVGIG (reference sequence). V was trimmed by 5 bases and J by 0 bases, leaving 13 bases between them. The CDR3: CAWVDGGVNTEAFF. DNA for the CDR3: TGTGCCTGGGTGGACGGAGGCGTGAACACTGAAGCTTTCTTT.

This clone was seen more than once but under ten times. The chain couples TRBV6-4 to TRBJ2-3; possibly TRBD2 for D (6 bases). Germline V gene sequence: CDR1 MRHNA, CDR2 SNTAGT. CDR3 size: 13 residues. V lost 5 bases and J 0 bases, leaving 6 bases between the germline ends. The CDR3 coding sequence is TGTGCCAGCAGTAGCGGGAGCACAGATACGCAGTATTTT. Translation gives CASSSGSTDTQYF.

This clone was recorded once. The J gene is TRBJ2-7, the V gene TRBV30, with D possibly being TRBD2 (5 bases). The V and J ends lost 7 bases and 3 bases respectively, with 13 bases between them. CDR1 GTSNPN and CDR2 SVGIG come from the germline V gene (reference sequence). The CDR3 is 12 residues long. The CDR3 reads CAFSRGSYEQYF. The CDR3 bases are TGTGCCTTTAGTCGGGGTAGCTACGAGCAGTACTTC.